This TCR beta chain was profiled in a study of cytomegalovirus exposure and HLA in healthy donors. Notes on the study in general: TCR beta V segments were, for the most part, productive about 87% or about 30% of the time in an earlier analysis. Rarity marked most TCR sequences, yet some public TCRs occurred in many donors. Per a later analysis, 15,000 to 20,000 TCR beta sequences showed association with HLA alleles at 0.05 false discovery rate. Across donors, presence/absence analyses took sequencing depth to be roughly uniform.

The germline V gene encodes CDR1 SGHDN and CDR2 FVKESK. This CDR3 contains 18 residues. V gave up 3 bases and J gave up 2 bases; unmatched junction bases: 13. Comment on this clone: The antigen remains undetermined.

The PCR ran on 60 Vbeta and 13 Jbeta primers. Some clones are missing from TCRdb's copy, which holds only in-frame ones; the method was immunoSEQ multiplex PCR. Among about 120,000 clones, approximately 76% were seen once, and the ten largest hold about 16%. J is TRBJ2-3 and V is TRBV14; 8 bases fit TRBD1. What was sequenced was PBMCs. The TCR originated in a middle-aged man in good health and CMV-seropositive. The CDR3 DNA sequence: TGTGCCAGCAGCCAGAGGGGGATCACAGGGGGGTTCACAGATACGCAGTATTTT. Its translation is CASSQRGITGGFTDTQYF.